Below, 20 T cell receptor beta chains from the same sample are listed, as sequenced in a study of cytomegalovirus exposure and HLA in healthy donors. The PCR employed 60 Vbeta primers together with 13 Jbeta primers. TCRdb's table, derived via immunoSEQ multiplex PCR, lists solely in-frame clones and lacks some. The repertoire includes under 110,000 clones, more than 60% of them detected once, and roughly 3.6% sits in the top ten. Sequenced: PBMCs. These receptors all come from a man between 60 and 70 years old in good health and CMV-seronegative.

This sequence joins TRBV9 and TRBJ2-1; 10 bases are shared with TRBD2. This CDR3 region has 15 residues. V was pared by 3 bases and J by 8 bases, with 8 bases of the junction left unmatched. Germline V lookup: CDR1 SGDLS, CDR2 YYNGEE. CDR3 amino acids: CASSESGGAGDEQFF. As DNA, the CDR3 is TGTGCCAGCAGCGAGAGCGGGGGGGCCGGCGATGAGCAGTTCTTC. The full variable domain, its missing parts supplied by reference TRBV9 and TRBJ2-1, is DSGVTQTPKHLITATGQRVTLRCSPRSGDLSVYWYQQSLDQGLQFLIQYYNGEERAKGNILERFSAQQFPDLHSELNLSSLELGDSALYFCASSESGGAGDEQFFGPGTRLTVL.

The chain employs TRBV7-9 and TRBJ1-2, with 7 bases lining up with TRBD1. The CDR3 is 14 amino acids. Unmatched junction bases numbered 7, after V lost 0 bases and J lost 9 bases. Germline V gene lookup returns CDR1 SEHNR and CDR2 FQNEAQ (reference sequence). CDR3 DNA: TGTGCCAGCAGCTTAGCGAGACAGGGATGGAGCTACACCTTC. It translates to CASSLARQGWSYTF. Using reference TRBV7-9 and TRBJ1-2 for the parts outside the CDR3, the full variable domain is DTGVSQNPRHKITKRGQNVTFRCDPISEHNRLYWYRQTLGQGPEFLTYFQNEAQLEKSRLLSDRFSAERPKGSFSTLEIQRTEQGDSAMYLCASSLARQGWSYTFGSGTRLTVV.

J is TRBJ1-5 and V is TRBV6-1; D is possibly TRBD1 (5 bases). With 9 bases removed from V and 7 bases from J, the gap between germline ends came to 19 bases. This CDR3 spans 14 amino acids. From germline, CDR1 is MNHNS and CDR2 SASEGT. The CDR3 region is CASSGGSGYQPQHF. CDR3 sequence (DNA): TGTGCCAGTTCGGGGGGTTCGGGGTACCAGCCCCAGCATTTT.

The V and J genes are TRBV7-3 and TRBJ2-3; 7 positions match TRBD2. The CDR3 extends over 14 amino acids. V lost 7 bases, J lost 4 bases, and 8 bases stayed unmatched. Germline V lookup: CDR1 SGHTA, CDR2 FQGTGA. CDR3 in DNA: TGTGCCAGCACCAAGAGCGGGGAAGCAGATACGCAGTATTTT. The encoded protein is CASTKSGEADTQYF.

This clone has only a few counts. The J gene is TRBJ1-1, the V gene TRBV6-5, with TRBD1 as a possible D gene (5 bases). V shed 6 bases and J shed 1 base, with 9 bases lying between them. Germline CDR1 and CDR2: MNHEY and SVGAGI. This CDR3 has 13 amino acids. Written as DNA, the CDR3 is TGTGCCAGCAGCAGAACAGGGAACACTGAAGCTTTCTTT. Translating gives CASSRTGNTEAFF.

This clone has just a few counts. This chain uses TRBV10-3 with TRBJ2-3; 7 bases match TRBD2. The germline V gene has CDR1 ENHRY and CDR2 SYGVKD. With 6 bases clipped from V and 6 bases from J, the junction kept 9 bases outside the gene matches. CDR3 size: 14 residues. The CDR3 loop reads CAISHGTNVDTQYF. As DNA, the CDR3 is TGTGCCATCAGCCACGGGACTAATGTCGATACGCAGTATTTT.

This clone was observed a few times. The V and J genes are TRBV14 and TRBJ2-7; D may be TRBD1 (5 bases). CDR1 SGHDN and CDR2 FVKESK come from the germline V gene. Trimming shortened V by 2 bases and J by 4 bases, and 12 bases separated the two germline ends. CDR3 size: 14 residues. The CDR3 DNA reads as TGTGCCAGCAGCCAACGGCAGGGCCGGTACGAGCAGTACGTC. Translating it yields CASSQRQGRYEQYV.

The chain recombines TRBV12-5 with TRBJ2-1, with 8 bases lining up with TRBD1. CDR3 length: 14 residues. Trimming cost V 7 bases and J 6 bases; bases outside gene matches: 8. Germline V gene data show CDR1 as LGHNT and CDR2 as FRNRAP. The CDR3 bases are TGTGCTAGTGCCGAGGACAGGGTTGGCAATGAGCAGTTCTTC. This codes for CASAEDRVGNEQFF.

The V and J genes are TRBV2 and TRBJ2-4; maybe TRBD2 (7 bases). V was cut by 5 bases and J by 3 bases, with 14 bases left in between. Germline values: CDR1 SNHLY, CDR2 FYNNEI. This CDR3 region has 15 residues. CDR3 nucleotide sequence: TGTGCCAGCAGTTCGTACAGGGAGGGCAAAAACATTCAGTACTTC. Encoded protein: CASSSYREGKNIQYF. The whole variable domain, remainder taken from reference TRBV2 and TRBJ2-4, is EPEVTQTPSHQVTQMGQEVILRCVPISNHLYFYWYRQILGQKVEFLVSFYNNEISEKSEIFDDQFSVERPDGSNFTLKIRSTKLEDSAMYFCASSSYREGKNIQYFGAGTRLSVL.

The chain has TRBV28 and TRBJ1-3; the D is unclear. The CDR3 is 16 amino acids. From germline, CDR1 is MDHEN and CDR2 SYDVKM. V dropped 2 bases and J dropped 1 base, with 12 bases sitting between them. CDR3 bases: TGTGCCAGCAGTTTACTGGCACAGCGGTCTGGAAACACCATATATTTT. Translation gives CASSLLAQRSGNTIYF.

CDR3 region: CACKRGGGDTGELFF. For the CDR3, the DNA is TGTGCCTGTAAAAGGGGGGGCGGGGACACCGGGGAGCTGTTTTTT. The V and J genes are TRBV2 and TRBJ2-2; D is possibly TRBD2 (7 bases). Looked up from germline, CDR1 is SNHLY and CDR2 is FYNNEI. This CDR3 has 15 residues. V gave up 11 bases and J gave up 3 bases, with 19 bases separating them.

CDR3 amino acids: CASSLEGSYNSPLHF. The CDR3 nucleotides are TGTGCCAGCAGCCTAGAGGGTTCCTATAATTCACCCCTCCACTTT. This rearrangement joins TRBV2 to TRBJ1-6; D is uncertain. The CDR3 covers 15 residues. With 6 bases removed from V and 1 base from J, the gap between germline ends came to 10 bases. Germline V CDR1 and CDR2: SNHLY, FYNNEI.

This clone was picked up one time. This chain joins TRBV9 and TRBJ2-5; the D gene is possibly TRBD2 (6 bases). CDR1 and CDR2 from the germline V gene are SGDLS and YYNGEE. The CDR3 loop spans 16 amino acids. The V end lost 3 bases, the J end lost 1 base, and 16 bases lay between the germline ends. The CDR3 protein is CASSALGGVTQETQYF. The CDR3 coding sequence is TGTGCCAGCAGCGCTCTGGGGGGAGTCACCCAAGAGACCCAGTACTTC.

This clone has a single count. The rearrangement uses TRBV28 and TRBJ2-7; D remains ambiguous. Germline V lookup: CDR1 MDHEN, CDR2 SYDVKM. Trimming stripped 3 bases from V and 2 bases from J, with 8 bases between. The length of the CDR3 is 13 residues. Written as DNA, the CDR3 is TGTGCCAGCAGTTTCACAGCTACCTACGAGCAGTACGTC. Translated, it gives CASSFTATYEQYV.

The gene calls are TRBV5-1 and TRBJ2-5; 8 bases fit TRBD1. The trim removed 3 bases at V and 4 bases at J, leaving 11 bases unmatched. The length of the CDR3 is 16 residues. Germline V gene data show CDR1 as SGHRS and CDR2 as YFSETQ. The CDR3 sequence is CASSSTGQGRGETQYF. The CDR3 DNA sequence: TGCGCCAGCAGCTCCACCGGACAGGGACGTGGAGAGACCCAGTACTTC.

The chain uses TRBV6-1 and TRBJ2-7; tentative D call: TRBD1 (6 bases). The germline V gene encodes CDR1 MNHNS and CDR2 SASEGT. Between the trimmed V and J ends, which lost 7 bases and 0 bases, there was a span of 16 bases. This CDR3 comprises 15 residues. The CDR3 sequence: CASTPTGTPSYEQYV. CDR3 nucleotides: TGTGCCAGCACCCCGACAGGAACCCCCTCCTACGAGCAGTACGTC.

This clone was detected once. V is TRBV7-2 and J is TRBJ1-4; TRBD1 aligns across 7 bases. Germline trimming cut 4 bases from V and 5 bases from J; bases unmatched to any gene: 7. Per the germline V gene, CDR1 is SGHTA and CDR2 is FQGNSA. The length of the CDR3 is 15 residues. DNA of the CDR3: TGTGCCAGCAGCTCCACCCGACAGGGCAATGAAAAACTGTTTTTT. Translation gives CASSSTRQGNEKLFF.

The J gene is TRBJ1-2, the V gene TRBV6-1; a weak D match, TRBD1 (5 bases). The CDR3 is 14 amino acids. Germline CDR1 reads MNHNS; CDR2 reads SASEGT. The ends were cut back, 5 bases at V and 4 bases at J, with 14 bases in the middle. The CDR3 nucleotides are TGTGCCAGCAGTAGTGAAAAGGGGCGCTATGGCTACACCTTC. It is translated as CASSSEKGRYGYTF.

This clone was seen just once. This chain's CDR3 is CASSRDFQETQYF. The CDR3, as DNA: TGTGCCAGTAGTAGGGACTTCCAAGAGACCCAGTACTTC. The genes are TRBV19 and TRBJ2-5, with D possibly being TRBD2 (6 bases). Looked up from germline, CDR1 is LNHDA and CDR2 is SQIVND (reference sequence). The CDR3 is 13 residues long. V lost 4 bases and J lost 1, with 7 bases in between.

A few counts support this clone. The CDR3 DNA reads TGTGCCAGCAGCGTGACAGGGTCTACCGGGGAGCTGTTTTTT. Amino acids: CASSVTGSTGELFF. The chain recombines TRBV9 with TRBJ2-2, with 7 nucleotides matching TRBD1. With 2 bases clipped from V and 5 bases from J, the junction kept 3 bases outside the gene matches. The V gene's germline CDR1 is SGDLS and CDR2 YYNGEE. This CDR3 contains 14 residues.